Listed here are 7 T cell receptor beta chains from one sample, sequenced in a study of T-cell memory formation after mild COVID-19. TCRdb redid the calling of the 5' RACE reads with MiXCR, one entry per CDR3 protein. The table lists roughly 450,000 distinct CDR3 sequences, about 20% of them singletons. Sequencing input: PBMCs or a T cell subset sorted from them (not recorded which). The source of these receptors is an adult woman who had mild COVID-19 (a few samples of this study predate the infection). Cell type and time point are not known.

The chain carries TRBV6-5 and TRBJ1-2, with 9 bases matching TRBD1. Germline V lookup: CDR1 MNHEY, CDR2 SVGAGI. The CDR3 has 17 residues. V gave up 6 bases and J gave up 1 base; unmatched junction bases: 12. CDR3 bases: TGTGCCAGCAGCCGCGGAGGGACAGGGAGGTTTAACTATGGCTACACCTTC. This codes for CASSRGGTGRFNYGYTF.

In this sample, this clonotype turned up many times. The CDR3 nucleotides are TGTGCCAGCAGGCGAAGGTGGACCCGAGGGGAGACCCAGTACTTC. Translated, it gives CASRRRWTRGETQYF. V usage is TRBV7-8 and J usage is TRBJ2-5; maybe TRBD2 (5 bases). The V end lost 6 bases, the J end lost 5 bases, and 19 bases lay between the germline ends. CDR3 length: 15 residues. CDR1 and CDR2 from the germline V gene are SGHVS and FQNEAQ.

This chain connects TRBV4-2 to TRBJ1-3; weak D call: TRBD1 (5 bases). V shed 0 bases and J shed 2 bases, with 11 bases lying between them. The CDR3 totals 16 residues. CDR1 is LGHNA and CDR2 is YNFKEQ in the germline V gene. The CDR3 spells CASSQDVWGAGNTIYF. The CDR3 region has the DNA TGTGCCAGCAGCCAAGATGTGTGGGGGGCTGGAAACACCATATATTTT.

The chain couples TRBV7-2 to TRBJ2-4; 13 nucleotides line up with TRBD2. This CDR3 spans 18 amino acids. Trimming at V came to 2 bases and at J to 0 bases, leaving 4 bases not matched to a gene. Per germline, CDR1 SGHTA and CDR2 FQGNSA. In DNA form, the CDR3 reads TGTGCCAGCAGCTTACCGGGACTAGCGGGGCTAGCCAAAAACATTCAGTACTTC. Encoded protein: CASSLPGLAGLAKNIQYF.

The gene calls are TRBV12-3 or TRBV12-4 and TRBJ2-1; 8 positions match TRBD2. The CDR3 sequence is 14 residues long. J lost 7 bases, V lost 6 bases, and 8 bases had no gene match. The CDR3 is CASSTSGGTNEQFF. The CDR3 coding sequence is TGTGCCAGCAGCACCTCGGGGGGGACGAATGAGCAGTTCTTC.

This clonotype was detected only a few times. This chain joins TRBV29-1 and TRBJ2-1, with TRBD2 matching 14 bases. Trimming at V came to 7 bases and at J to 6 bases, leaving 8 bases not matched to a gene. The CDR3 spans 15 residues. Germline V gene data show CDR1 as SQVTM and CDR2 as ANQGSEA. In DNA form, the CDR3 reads TGCAGCGCCCTGAGGACTAGCGGGGGGCCCAATGAGCAGTTCTTC. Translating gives CSALRTSGGPNEQFF.

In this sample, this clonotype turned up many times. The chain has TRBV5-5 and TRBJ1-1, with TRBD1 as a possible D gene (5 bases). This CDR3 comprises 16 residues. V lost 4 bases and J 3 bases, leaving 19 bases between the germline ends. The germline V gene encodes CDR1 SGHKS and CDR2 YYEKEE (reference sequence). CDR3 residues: CASSRPGRELDTEAFF. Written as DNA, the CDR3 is TGTGCCAGCAGCCGGCCCGGCAGGGAGTTGGACACTGAAGCTTTCTTT.